This entry features one T cell receptor beta chain sequence. This record belongs to a study of blood T cell repertoires in COVID-19. Turning to the study itself: The origin of the acute and convalescent COVID-19 samples was the United States, Italy and Spain. Nucleic acid was either cDNA or gDNA, and it came from T cells, B-cell-depleted T cells, or PBMCs.

Profiled with immunoSEQ multiplex PCR; TCRdb holds only in-frame clones, not every one. Among 150,000 to 200,000 clones listed, 90% were seen once. The germline gives CDR1 SGDLS, CDR2 YYNGEE. The CDR3 length is 19 residues. V was pared by 1 base and J by 1 base, with 10 bases of the junction left unmatched. The clonotype originates from a man aged 55 to 69 with active or convalescent COVID-19. V usage is TRBV9 and J usage is TRBJ2-2, with 10 bases matching TRBD2. Material for sequencing was peripheral blood. The CDR3 protein is CASSVSLASGSWNTGELFF. CDR3 nucleotides: TGTGCCAGCAGCGTAAGTTTGGCTAGCGGGAGTTGGAACACCGGGGAGCTGTTTTTT. Together with reference TRBV9 and TRBJ2-2, the CDR3 gives the full variable domain: DSGVTQTPKHLITATGQRVTLRCSPRSGDLSVYWYQQSLDQGLQFLIQYYNGEERAKGNILERFSAQQFPDLHSELNLSSLELGDSALYFCASSVSLASGSWNTGELFFGEGSRLTVL.